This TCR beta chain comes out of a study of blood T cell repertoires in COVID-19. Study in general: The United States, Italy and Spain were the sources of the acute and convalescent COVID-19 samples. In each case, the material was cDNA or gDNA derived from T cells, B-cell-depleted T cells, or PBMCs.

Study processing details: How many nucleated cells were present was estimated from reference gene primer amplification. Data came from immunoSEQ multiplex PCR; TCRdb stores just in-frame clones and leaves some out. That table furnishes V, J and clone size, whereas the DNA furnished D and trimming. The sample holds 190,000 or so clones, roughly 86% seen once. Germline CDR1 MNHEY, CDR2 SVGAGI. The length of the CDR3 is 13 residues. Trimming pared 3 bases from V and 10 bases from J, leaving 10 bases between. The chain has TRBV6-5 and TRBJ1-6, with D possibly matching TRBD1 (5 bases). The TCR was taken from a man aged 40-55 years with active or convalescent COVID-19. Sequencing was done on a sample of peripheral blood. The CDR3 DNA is TGTGCCAGCAGTTATCAGGGTTCCTCACCCCTCCACTTT. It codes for CASSYQGSSPLHF.